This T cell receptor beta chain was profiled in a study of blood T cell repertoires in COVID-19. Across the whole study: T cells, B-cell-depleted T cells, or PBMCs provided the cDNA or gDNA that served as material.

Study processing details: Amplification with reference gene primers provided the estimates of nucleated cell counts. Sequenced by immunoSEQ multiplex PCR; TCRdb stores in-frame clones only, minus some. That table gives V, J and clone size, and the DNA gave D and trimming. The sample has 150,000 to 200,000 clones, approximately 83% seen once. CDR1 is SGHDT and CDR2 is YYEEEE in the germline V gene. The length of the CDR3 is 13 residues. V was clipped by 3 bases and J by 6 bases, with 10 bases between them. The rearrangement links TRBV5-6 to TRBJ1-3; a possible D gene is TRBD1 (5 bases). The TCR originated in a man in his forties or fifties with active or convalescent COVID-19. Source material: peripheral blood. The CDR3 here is CASSWGLENTIYF. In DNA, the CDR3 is TGTGCCAGCAGCTGGGGACTTGAAAACACCATATATTTT.